These 30 T cell receptor beta chains were all obtained from the same sample, sequenced in a study of blood T cell repertoires in COVID-19 (TCRdb year 2020). Libraries were prepared through the immunoSEQ multiplex PCR assay. The clones in this table, taken by TCRdb from immuneACCESS, are in-frame only. Not every clone is retained; where verified, under half of the shortfall comes from an unresolved V gene, and the cause of the rest is unknown. This sample holds fewer than 35,000 clones; around nine tenths were observed only once. The leading ten clones occupy more than 7% of the sample. Sequenced input: peripheral blood. These receptors were obtained from a man between 65 and 85 years old with active or convalescent COVID-19.

This clone was recorded only once. This sequence joins TRBV14 and TRBJ1-3; D is ambiguous. Germline values: CDR1 SGHDN, CDR2 FVKESK. V lost 2 bases to trimming and J lost 4 bases, with 3 bases between them. This CDR3 has 12 residues. The CDR3 loop is CASSQIGNTIYF. CDR3 nucleotide sequence: TGTGCCAGCAGCCAAATAGGAAACACCATATATTTT.

The chain employs TRBV21-1 and TRBJ2-3; the table assigns TRBD2, which was not confirmed against the DNA. TRBV21-1 is given as a pseudogene. The CDR3 has 14 amino acids. The CDR3 DNA is TGTGCCAGCAGCAAGCGGCTGATCACAGATACGCAGTATTTT. Translated, it gives CASSKRLITDTQYF.

The V and J genes are TRBV6-2 or TRBV6-3 and TRBJ2-5, with TRBD1 as a possible D gene (6 bases). From germline, CDR1 is MNHEY and CDR2 SVGEGT. The CDR3 is 14 residues long. Trimming cost V 4 bases and J 3 bases, with 12 bases left between them. In DNA, the CDR3 is TGTGCCAGCAGTTTTGGGGGACATGAAGAGACCCAGTACTTC. It translates to CASSFGGHEETQYF.

The genes are TRBV5-4 and TRBJ2-1; 8 bases are shared with TRBD1. The junction had 6 bases not matched to a gene; V was cut back by 4 bases and J by 9 bases. Germline loops: CDR1 SGHNT, CDR2 YYREEE (reference sequence). CDR3 size: 13 residues. The CDR3 reads CASSPEDRGEQFF. The CDR3 DNA follows: TGTGCCAGCAGCCCCGAAGACAGGGGTGAGCAGTTCTTC.

This clone was seen just once. Here the CDR3 DNA reads TGCGCCAGCCGGACTAGCGGGGCCAATGAGCAGTTCTTC. Its translation: CASRTSGANEQFF. This chain connects TRBV5-1 to TRBJ2-1; 12 bases are a match to TRBD2. This CDR3 region has 13 residues. Germline CDR1 reads SGHRS; CDR2 reads YFSETQ. The V segment lost 7 bases and the J segment 6 bases; nucleotides outside the gene matches: 2.

The J gene is TRBJ1-6, the V gene TRBV30; maybe TRBD1 (6 bases). The V gene lost 3 bases and the J gene lost 7 bases, with 22 bases spanning the gap. The CDR3 runs to 17 residues. Germline V gene lookup returns CDR1 GTSNPN and CDR2 SVGIG (reference sequence). CDR3 sequence reads: CAWRPWGPGRPNSPLHF. CDR3 nucleotides: TGTGCCTGGAGACCCTGGGGGCCGGGACGGCCCAATTCACCCCTCCACTTT.

This clone was seen more than once but under ten times. J is TRBJ1-2 and V is TRBV13, with D unclear. The CDR3 length is 15 residues. Per the germline V gene, CDR1 is PRHDT and CDR2 is FYEKMQ (reference sequence). V shed 4 bases and J shed 7 bases, with 19 bases lying between them. The CDR3 reads CASSSWSLAPGGYTF. CDR3 in DNA: TGTGCCAGCAGCTCCTGGTCGCTAGCCCCCGGTGGCTACACCTTC.

The chain recombines TRBV3-1 (or the pseudogene TRBV3-2) with TRBJ2-1; D is perhaps TRBD2 (5 bases). Germline V gene lookup returns CDR1 LGHDT and CDR2 YNNKEL (reference sequence). V was clipped by 3 bases and J by 4 bases, with 10 bases between them. This CDR3 has 14 amino acids. The CDR3, as DNA: TGTGCCAGCAGCCACCGGACTCATTACAATGAGCAGTTCTTC. This sequence encodes CASSHRTHYNEQFF.

The chain is built from TRBV27 and TRBJ2-4, with 11 bases fitting TRBD2. CDR1 is MNHEY and CDR2 is SMNVEV in the germline V gene (reference sequence). The V segment lost 5 bases and the J segment 0 bases; nucleotides outside the gene matches: 6. This CDR3 is 17 amino acids long. This CDR3 is CASSVLAGGLAKNIQYF. CDR3 coding DNA: TGTGCCAGCAGTGTCCTAGCGGGGGGACTAGCCAAAAACATTCAGTACTTC.

The chain employs TRBV18 and TRBJ1-1; D may be TRBD1 (5 bases). Trimming took 0 bases from V and 1 from J, leaving 12 bases between them. The germline V gene has CDR1 KGHSH and CDR2 LQKENI. The CDR3 covers 16 residues. CDR3 protein: CASSPPTDNTNTEAFF. The CDR3 DNA follows: TGTGCCAGCTCACCACCGACAGATAACACGAACACTGAAGCTTTCTTT.

This CDR3 reads CASRGTGGVEAFF. CDR3 sequence (DNA): TGTGCCAGCAGGGGGACAGGGGGCGTTGAAGCTTTCTTT. The chain links TRBV6-5 to TRBJ1-1; the match to TRBD1 covers 12 bases. The CDR3 runs 13 residues. Germline loops: CDR1 MNHEY, CDR2 SVGAGI. J lost 7 bases, V lost 6 bases, and 3 bases had no gene match.

The V gene is TRBV21-1, the J gene TRBJ1-4; the D segment call TRBD1 is taken from the table without a DNA check. TRBV21-1 is assigned pseudogene status. This CDR3 has 15 amino acids. CDR3 bases: TGTGCCAGCACCAATCCACAGGGGGAATTAGAAAAACTGTTTTTT. Translating it yields CASTNPQGELEKLFF.

The rearrangement joins TRBV27 to TRBJ2-7; TRBD2 matches at 9 bases. Germline trimming cut 8 bases from V and 3 bases from J; bases unmatched to any gene: 29. Germline CDR1 is MNHEY and CDR2 is SMNVEV (reference sequence). The CDR3 has 21 amino acids. This chain's CDR3 is CASQECGTDFFEREEYYEQYV. CDR3 nucleotides: TGTGCCAGCCAAGAGTGCGGGACCGACTTCTTCGAGCGGGAGGAGTACTACGAGCAGTACGTC.

The rearrangement joins TRBV28 to TRBJ2-7, with 8 bases matching TRBD1. J was trimmed by 2 bases and V by 6 bases; bases with no gene match: 9. This CDR3 region has 15 residues. Per germline, CDR1 MDHEN and CDR2 SYDVKM. CDR3 region: CASSSGTGTPYEQYV. The CDR3 DNA reads as TGTGCCAGCAGCTCCGGGACAGGAACACCCTACGAGCAGTACGTC.

CDR3 in amino acids: CASSRPGTGETYEQYV. In DNA form, the CDR3 reads TGCGCCAGCAGCCGTCCCGGGACAGGGGAAACCTACGAGCAGTACGTC. The chain uses TRBV5-1 and TRBJ2-7; 10 bases map to TRBD1. J lost 2 bases, V lost 4 bases, and 9 bases had no gene match. The CDR3 covers 16 residues. Germline V gene lookup returns CDR1 SGHRS and CDR2 YFSETQ.

The chain recombines TRBV6-2 or TRBV6-3 with TRBJ2-2; possible D gene TRBD1, 6 bases. The ends were cut back, 2 bases at V and 0 bases at J, with 19 bases in the middle. The germline CDR1 and CDR2 sequences are MNHEY and SVGEGT. The CDR3 extends over 19 amino acids. The CDR3: CASSYPGDPGDPNTGELFF. The CDR3, as DNA: TGTGCCAGCAGTTACCCAGGGGATCCCGGGGACCCGAACACCGGGGAGCTGTTTTTT.

This chain uses TRBV10-1 with TRBJ1-1; perhaps TRBD1 as D (5 bases). V was pared by 4 bases and J by 4 bases, with 7 bases between. This CDR3 is 12 amino acids long. In germline, CDR1 is WNHNN, CDR2 SYGVQD (reference sequence). CDR3 nucleotide sequence: TGCGCCAGCAGTGCAGGGTTCACTGAAGCTTTCTTT. Its translation is CASSAGFTEAFF.

V gene TRBV30 combines with J gene TRBJ1-4; 8 positions agree with TRBD1. V was clipped by 2 bases and J by 7 bases; unmatched bases: 18. The CDR3 has 18 amino acids. Looked up from germline, CDR1 is GTSNPN and CDR2 is SVGIG (reference sequence). This CDR3 is CAWSTSGQGSHRGEKLFF. The CDR3 DNA reads as TGTGCCTGGAGTACGTCCGGACAGGGCTCCCACAGGGGTGAAAAACTGTTTTTT.

The V and J genes are TRBV4-1 and TRBJ1-1; D unresolved. V shed 2 bases and J shed 6 bases, with 19 bases lying between them. The CDR3 spans 16 residues. Germline V CDR1 and CDR2: MGHRA, YSYEKL. The CDR3 DNA sequence: TGCGCCAGCAGCCAACACTGGAAGGACGGGAGCCCTGAAGCTTTCTTT. Translation gives CASSQHWKDGSPEAFF.

The rearrangement joins TRBV2 to TRBJ1-3, with D tentatively TRBD1 (5 bases). Trimming removed 6 bases at V and 2 bases at J, with 14 bases between. Germline V lookup: CDR1 SNHLY, CDR2 FYNNEI. The CDR3 consists of 15 residues. CDR3 region: CASRAEAGTGNTIYF. Written as DNA, the CDR3 is TGTGCCAGCAGGGCTGAGGCAGGGACTGGAAACACCATATATTTT.

The rearrangement uses TRBV11-2 and TRBJ2-3; no reliable D call. CDR1 is SGHAT, CDR2 FQNNGV, per germline. V shed 3 bases and J shed 4 bases, with 11 bases lying between them. CDR3 length equals 14 residues. In nucleotides, the CDR3 is TGTGCCAGCAGCTTTCTAGTTTATTCAGATACGCAGTATTTT. Amino acid sequence: CASSFLVYSDTQYF.

The V call is TRBV6-2 or TRBV6-3, the J call TRBJ1-1; possible D gene TRBD1, 6 bases. Trimming shortened V by 6 bases and J by 11 bases, and 16 bases separated the two germline ends. CDR1 and CDR2 (germline): MNHEY, SVGEGT. The CDR3 sequence is 12 residues long. As DNA, the CDR3 is TGTGCCAGCAGCCCTCCCACAGGGCTTGCTTTCTTT. This encodes CASSPPTGLAFF.

The chain recombines TRBV7-8 with TRBJ2-7, with unresolved D. The CDR3 has 15 residues. Germline V lookup: CDR1 SGHVS, CDR2 FQNEAQ. V was trimmed by 0 bases and J by 3 bases, leaving 12 bases between them. In DNA, the CDR3 is TGTGCCAGCAGCTTAGCTGGGCTCGCGCTCTACGAGCAGTACGTC. This gives the protein CASSLAGLALYEQYV.

This clone was detected once. V gene TRBV18 combines with J gene TRBJ1-1, with D tentatively TRBD1 (6 bases). CDR3 length: 14 residues. Per the germline V gene, CDR1 is KGHSH and CDR2 is LQKENI. Trimming took 4 bases from V and 1 from J, leaving 10 bases between them. The CDR3 DNA sequence: TGTGCCAGCTCACGGGGACACCCGAACACTGAAGCTTTCTTT. It specifies CASSRGHPNTEAFF.

The J gene is TRBJ2-5, the V gene TRBV3-1 (or the pseudogene TRBV3-2); 13 nucleotides match TRBD2. Per the germline V gene, CDR1 is LGHDT and CDR2 is YNNKEL (reference sequence). The CDR3 runs 18 residues. J lost 5 bases, V lost 4 bases, and 13 bases had no gene match. Written as DNA, the CDR3 is TGTGCCAGCAGCCGAGATACCCGGACTAGCGGGGGTGTGGAGACCCAGTACTTC. It encodes CASSRDTRTSGGVETQYF.

The rearrangement joins TRBV5-6 to TRBJ1-6; tentative D call: TRBD1 (5 bases). Trimming shortened V by 4 bases and J by 7 bases, and 15 bases separated the two germline ends. In germline, CDR1 is SGHDT, CDR2 YYEEEE. The CDR3 has 15 residues. The DNA of the CDR3 is TGTGCCAGCAGCATAATGACAGCGCTGAATTCACCCCTCCACTTT. This translates into CASSIMTALNSPLHF.

In this sample, this clone turned up once. The chain recombines TRBV3-1 (or the pseudogene TRBV3-2) with TRBJ2-5; 8 nucleotides line up with TRBD2. The CDR3 has 17 residues. V shed 0 bases and J 6 bases; nucleotides not matched to a gene: 12. CDR1 is LGHDT and CDR2 is YNNKEL in the germline V gene (reference sequence). CDR3 protein: CASSQDLLGGRRKTQYF. DNA of the CDR3: TGTGCCAGCAGCCAAGATCTTCTGGGCGGGAGGCGGAAGACCCAGTACTTC.

This clone was seen only once. The gene calls are TRBV5-1 and TRBJ2-5; 7 nucleotides agree with TRBD2. Per the germline V gene, CDR1 is SGHRS and CDR2 is YFSETQ. The CDR3 spans 15 residues. After removal of 0 bases from V and 4 bases from J, the junction contained 6 bases not matched to a gene. CDR3: CASSLGAGGGETQYF. CDR3 DNA: TGCGCCAGCAGCTTGGGGGCAGGCGGGGGAGAGACCCAGTACTTC.

This clone has only a few counts. V and J are TRBV27 and TRBJ2-7; TRBD1 matches at 9 bases. The CDR3 is made up of 17 amino acids. Germline CDR1 MNHEY, CDR2 SMNVEV (reference sequence). V was clipped by 5 bases and J by 4 bases; unmatched bases: 15. This CDR3 is CASSLSGGGTGSYEQYF. In DNA, the CDR3 is TGTGCCAGCAGTCTTTCGGGGGGAGGGACAGGGTCTTACGAGCAGTACTTC.

The chain has TRBV5-4 and TRBJ2-2; 8 bases are shared with TRBD1. The CDR3 contains 15 residues. V was pared by 4 bases and J by 6 bases, with 8 bases of the junction left unmatched. Germline V lookup: CDR1 SGHNT, CDR2 YYREEE (reference sequence). The CDR3 region has the DNA TGTGCCAGCAGCCCCTGGACAGGGCCGGCCGGGGAGCTGTTTTTT. Translation gives CASSPWTGPAGELFF.